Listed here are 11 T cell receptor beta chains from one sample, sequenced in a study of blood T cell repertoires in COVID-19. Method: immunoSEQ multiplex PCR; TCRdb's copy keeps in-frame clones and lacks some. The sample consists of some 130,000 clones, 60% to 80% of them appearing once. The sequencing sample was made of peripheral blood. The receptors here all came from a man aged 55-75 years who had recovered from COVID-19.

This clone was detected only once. CDR3 residues: CASSNLGGGGDTQYF. Here the CDR3 DNA reads TGTGCCAGCAGTAACCTGGGTGGGGGGGGAGATACGCAGTATTTT. The V gene is TRBV6-5, the J gene TRBJ2-3, with 7 nucleotides matching TRBD2. CDR3 length: 15 amino acids. From germline, CDR1 is MNHEY and CDR2 SVGAGI. V lost 5 bases to trimming and J lost 5 bases; unmatched junction nucleotides: 10.

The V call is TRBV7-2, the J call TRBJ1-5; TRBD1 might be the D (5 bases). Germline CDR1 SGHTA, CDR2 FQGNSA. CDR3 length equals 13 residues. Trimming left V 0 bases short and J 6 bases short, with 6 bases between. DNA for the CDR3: TGTGCCAGCAGCTTAGCGGGGGGTCAGCCCCAGCATTTT. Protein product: CASSLAGGQPQHF.

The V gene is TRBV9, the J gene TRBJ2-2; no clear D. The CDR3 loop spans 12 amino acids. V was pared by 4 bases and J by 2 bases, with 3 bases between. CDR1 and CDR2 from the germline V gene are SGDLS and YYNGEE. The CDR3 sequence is CASSYNTGELFF. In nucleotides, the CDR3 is TGTGCCAGCAGCTATAACACCGGGGAGCTGTTTTTT.

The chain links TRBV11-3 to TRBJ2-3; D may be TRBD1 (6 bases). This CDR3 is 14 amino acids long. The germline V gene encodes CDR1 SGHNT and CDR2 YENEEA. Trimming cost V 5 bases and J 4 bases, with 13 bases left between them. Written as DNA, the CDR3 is TGTGCCAGCAGCCTCAGGGGTGGCCCAGATACGCAGTATTTT. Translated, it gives CASSLRGGPDTQYF.

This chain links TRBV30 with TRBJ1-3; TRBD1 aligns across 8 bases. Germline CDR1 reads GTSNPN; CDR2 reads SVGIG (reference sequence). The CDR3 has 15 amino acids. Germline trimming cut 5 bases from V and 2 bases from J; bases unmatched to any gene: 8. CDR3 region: CAWAGQGGAGNTIYF. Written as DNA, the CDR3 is TGTGCCTGGGCCGGACAGGGTGGGGCTGGAAACACCATATATTTT.

CDR3: CASSLAVEVLGWQETQYF. The DNA for the CDR3 is TGTGCCAGCAGCTTGGCGGTTGAGGTGTTAGGATGGCAAGAGACCCAGTACTTC. The V call is TRBV5-6, the J call TRBJ2-5; no firm D call. V dropped 0 bases and J dropped 2 bases, with 20 bases sitting between them. This CDR3 is built from 18 residues. Germline loops: CDR1 SGHDT, CDR2 YYEEEE.

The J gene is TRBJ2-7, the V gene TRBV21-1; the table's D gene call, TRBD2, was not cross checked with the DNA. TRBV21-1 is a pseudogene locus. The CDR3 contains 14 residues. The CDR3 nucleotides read TGTGCCAGCAGCAAAGGACTTGCTAGAGACGAGCAGTACTTC. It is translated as CASSKGLARDEQYF.

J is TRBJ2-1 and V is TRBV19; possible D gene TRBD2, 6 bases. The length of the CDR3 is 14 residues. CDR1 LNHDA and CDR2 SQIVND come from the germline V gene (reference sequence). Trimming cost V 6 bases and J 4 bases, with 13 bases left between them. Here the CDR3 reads CASRSVAVYNEQFF. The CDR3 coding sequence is TGTGCCAGTAGGTCGGTAGCGGTATACAATGAGCAGTTCTTC.

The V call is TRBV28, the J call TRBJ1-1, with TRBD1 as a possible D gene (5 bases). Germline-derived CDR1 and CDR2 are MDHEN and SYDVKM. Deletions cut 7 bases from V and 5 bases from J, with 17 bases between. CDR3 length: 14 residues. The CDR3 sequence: CASKNPGEVTEAFF. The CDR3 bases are TGTGCCAGCAAGAACCCGGGGGAGGTAACTGAAGCTTTCTTT.

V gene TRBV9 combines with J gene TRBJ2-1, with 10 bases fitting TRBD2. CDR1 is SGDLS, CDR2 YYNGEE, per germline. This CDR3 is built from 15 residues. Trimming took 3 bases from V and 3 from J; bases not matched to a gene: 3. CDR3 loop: CASSASGGRYNEQFF. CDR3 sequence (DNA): TGTGCCAGCAGCGCTAGCGGGGGCCGCTACAATGAGCAGTTCTTC. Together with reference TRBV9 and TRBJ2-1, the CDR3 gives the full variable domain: DSGVTQTPKHLITATGQRVTLRCSPRSGDLSVYWYQQSLDQGLQFLIQYYNGEERAKGNILERFSAQQFPDLHSELNLSSLELGDSALYFCASSASGGRYNEQFFGPGTRLTVL.

The chain's CDR3 is CASSLGTNYGYTF. In DNA, the CDR3 is TGCGCCAGCAGCTTGGGGACAAACTATGGCTACACCTTC. V usage is TRBV5-1 and J usage is TRBJ1-2, with a weak D call TRBD1 (5 bases). Germline V gene lookup returns CDR1 SGHRS and CDR2 YFSETQ. The germline V and J ends were trimmed by 0 bases and 2 bases, with 5 bases remaining between them. The CDR3 loop spans 13 amino acids.